Sequencing of this T cell receptor (beta chain) was carried out in a study of long-term antiretroviral therapy in people with HIV. Study-level findings and limits: HIV repertoire CDR3 lengths ranged less widely than those of controls.

V was shortened by 2 bases and J by 8 bases, with 12 bases between the two germline ends. The length of the CDR3 is 13 residues. Germline V gives CDR1 KGHSH, CDR2 LQKENI. It was version v3.0 of the immunoSEQ assay that was run at survey level. Per-sample sequencing targets were about 40,000-55,000 T-cell genomes. Sequenced by immunoSEQ multiplex PCR; TCRdb stores in-frame clones only, minus some. The sample lists around 14,000 clones, over 65% occurring once. Worth noting for this clone: Its antigen is currently unknown.

No donor had fewer than one pre-ART PBMC sample or fewer than two post-ART PBMC samples. This receptor was obtained from a middle-aged man with HIV. This chain joins TRBV18 and TRBJ1-2; D gene uncertain. Specimen: unsorted PBMCs, collected 1.3 years before starting antiretroviral therapy. The CDR3 loop reads CASSPRTEDGYTF. DNA of the CDR3: TGTGCCAGCTCACCAAGGACGGAGGACGGCTACACCTTC. The whole variable domain, remainder taken from reference TRBV18 and TRBJ1-2, is NAGVMQNPRHLVRRRGQEARLRCSPMKGHSHVYWYRQLPEEGLKFMVYLQKENIIDESGMPKERFSAEFPKEGPSILRIQQVVRGDSAAYFCASSPRTEDGYTFGSGTRLTVV.